This T cell receptor beta chain originates from a study of shared clonotypes between healthy human individuals. At the level of the study: The people who gave samples were a couple of women and three men aged 18 to 49. Study-wide results and caveats: In having few donors, the study represented limited genetic and exposure-history diversity. Specimens sampled were limited to blood, with tissue repertoires likely differing.

Details on this clone: Its antigen remains unidentified.

The quantity of DNA used in unsorted PBMC replicate PCRs was approximately 300 ng, corresponding to tens of thousands of T cell genomes. Data came from immunoSEQ multiplex PCR; TCRdb stores just in-frame clones and leaves some out. In the table there are about 470,000 clones, 70% to 80% of which are singletons. The germline V gene has CDR1 SGHAT and CDR2 FQNNGV. V lost 1 base and J lost 5, with 14 bases in between. The length of the CDR3 is 15 residues. Sequenced input: PBMCs. The rearrangement uses TRBV11-2 and TRBJ2-5; the D gene could be TRBD1 or TRBD2 (6 bases each). This clonotype was sampled from a middle-aged woman in good health. Some clones in this sample may be carry-over from other donors' samples. The CDR3 DNA follows: TGTGCCAGCAGCTTAGTTGGGGGGCTGGGGGAGACCCAGTACTTC. Protein product: CASSLVGGLGETQYF.